The clone carrying this T cell receptor (beta chain) was found once. Its antigen is unknown. These data come from a study of regulatory dendritic cells for organ transplantation. Overall study findings and caveats: Alloreactive memory CD8+ T cell pools varied considerably between individuals. Among resting subsets, memory CD8+ cells contained the most alloreactive clonotypes. Naive CD4+ and CD8+ repertoires were highly diverse; memory CD8+ was most oligoclonal. Mature dendritic cells appeared to drive more memory CD8+ clonal expansion than regulatory ones.

CFSE-labeled sorted T cells met regulatory or mature dendritic cells for roughly 5 days. Here immunoSEQ multiplex PCR was the method, and the copy in TCRdb shows in-frame clones only, minus some. The sample lists around 21,000 clones; over 75% were seen once. This TCR was sampled from a human donor in good health. The sample was naive CD4+ T cells from blood cultured with dendritic cells. Noted subset: CD45RA+ naive T cells.

The DNA for the CDR3 is TGTGCCAGCAGCCACCCCCAGGGGACTGAAGCTTTCTTT. Protein: CASSHPQGTEAFF. The V gene is TRBV4-2, the J gene TRBJ1-1, with D possibly matching TRBD1 (6 bases). This CDR3 has 13 amino acids. Germline-derived CDR1 and CDR2 are LGHNA and YNFKEQ. Trimming shortened V by 3 bases and J by 5 bases, and 10 bases separated the two germline ends.